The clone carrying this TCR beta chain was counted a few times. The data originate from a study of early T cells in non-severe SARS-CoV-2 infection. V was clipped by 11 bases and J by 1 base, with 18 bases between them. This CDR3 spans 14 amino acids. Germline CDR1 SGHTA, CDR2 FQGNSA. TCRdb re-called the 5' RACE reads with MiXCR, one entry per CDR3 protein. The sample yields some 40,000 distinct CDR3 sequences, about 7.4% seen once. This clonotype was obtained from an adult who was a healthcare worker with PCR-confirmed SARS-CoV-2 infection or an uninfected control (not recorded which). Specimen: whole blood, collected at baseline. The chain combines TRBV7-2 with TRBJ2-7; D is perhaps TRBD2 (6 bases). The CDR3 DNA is TGTGCCCTCCTGAGGGACTTACCATCCTACGAGCAGTACTTC. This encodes CALLRDLPSYEQYF.